This TCR beta chain was recovered during a study of post-analysis software for immune sequencing data. Study context: Recorded subtypes: relapsing-remitting, secondary progressive, progressive-relapsing; some patients unannotated.

On this clonotype itself: Its specificity is unknown.

The V and J ends lost 4 bases and 5 bases, in that order; junction bases with no gene match: 9. Per germline, CDR1 SQVTM and CDR2 ANQGSEA. This CDR3 comprises 14 residues. Unique molecular identifiers were built into the TCR beta cDNA libraries. MiXCR, run by TCRdb on the PCR reads, gives a single entry per CDR3 protein. The sample yields 750,000 to 950,000 distinct CDR3 sequences, under 70% seen once. Overall study findings and caveats: Higher frequency in patients than in controls was seen for 5 or 6 TRBV segments, with TRBV5-6, TRBV5-1 and TRBV20-1 among them. Patients with multiple sclerosis recorded significantly lower normalized Chao1 diversity than controls, the study found.

The source is a girl aged 10 to 17 with multiple sclerosis. Sample: blood. The chain joins TRBV29-1 to TRBJ2-5, with TRBD2 identical over 8 bases. In nucleotides, the CDR3 is TGCAGCGTTGTGGGGATTAGACTAGCGGAGACCCAGTACTTC. Its translation is CSVVGIRLAETQYF. Full variable domain (outside the CDR3, taken from reference TRBV29-1 and TRBJ2-5): SAVISQKPSRDICQRGTSLTIQCQVDSQVTMMFWYRQQPGQSLTLIATANQGSEATYESGFVIDKFPISRPNLTFSTLTVSNMSPEDSSIYLCSVVGIRLAETQYFGPGTRLLVL.